A selection of T cell receptor beta chains follows, all from one sample in a study of T-cell memory formation after mild COVID-19. Via MiXCR, TCRdb re-called the 5' RACE reads, giving one row per CDR3 protein. The table includes just under 550,000 distinct CDR3 sequences, roughly 22% detected once. The sequencing input was PBMCs or a T cell subset sorted from them (not recorded which). The origin of the receptors is an adult woman who had mild COVID-19 (a few samples of this study predate the infection). Cell type and time point are not known. Each CDR3 is given with its conserved first and last residue. D genes are given only for firm matches. Size is stated for part of the rows, as once, few or many counts, or as a class when the clone is expanded.

clone_size cdr3_length j_call d_call v_call cdr3_aa cdr3_nt
few 17 TRBJ2-5 . TRBV7-9 CASSLGPNGGSGETQYF TGTGCCAGCAGCCTGGGCCCAAATGGTGGTTCGGGGGAGACCCAGTACTTC
few 17 TRBJ2-3 . TRBV9 CASSSHLGQGEADTQYF TGTGCCAGCAGCTCCCACCTTGGGCAGGGGGAGGCAGATACGCAGTATTTT
. 13 TRBJ2-7 . TRBV19 CASSMVSGNEQYF TGTGCCAGTAGTATGGTCTCCGGGAACGAGCAGTACTTC
. 15 TRBJ1-5 TRBD1 TRBV20-1 CSAREGRGPNQPQHF TGCAGTGCTAGAGAGGGCAGGGGGCCCAATCAGCCCCAGCATTTT
few 16 TRBJ2-1 . TRBV29-1 CSVETTRKPSYNEQFF TGCAGCGTTGAAACCACTAGGAAACCCTCCTACAATGAGCAGTTCTTC
. 11 TRBJ1-3 . TRBV20-1 CSASPGNTIYF TGCAGTGCCAGTCCAGGAAACACCATATATTTT
. 17 TRBJ2-3 . TRBV6-6 CASSYSTPVLSTDTQYF TGTGCCAGCAGTTACTCGACACCAGTACTTAGCACAGATACGCAGTATTTT
. 14 TRBJ2-7 TRBD1 TRBV6-4 CASSDLDRGYEQYF TGTGCCAGCAGTGACTTAGACAGGGGTTACGAGCAGTACTTC
few 11 TRBJ1-2 . TRBV30 CAWSESYGYTF TGTGCCTGGAGTGAAAGCTATGGCTACACCTTC
. 13 TRBJ2-4 . TRBV20-1 CSASHGAKNIQYF TGCAGTGCTAGCCATGGGGCCAAAAACATTCAGTACTTC
. 15 TRBJ2-5 . TRBV20-1 CSASPSARGKETQYF TGCAGTGCCTCCCCATCTGCTCGGGGCAAAGAGACCCAGTACTTC
few 13 TRBJ1-1 . TRBV12-3/TRBV12-4 CASSFSQGGSAFF TGTGCCAGCAGTTTCTCCCAAGGGGGGAGTGCTTTCTTT
few 14 TRBJ1-1 . TRBV5-4 CASRSRGGRPEAFF TGTGCCAGCAGGTCCCGTGGGGGCAGGCCTGAAGCTTTCTTT
. 16 TRBJ2-5 TRBD2 TRBV9 CASTVGGGTAQETQYF TGTGCCAGCACCGTCGGCGGGGGGACCGCACAAGAGACCCAGTACTTC
. 16 TRBJ2-3 TRBD2 TRBV15 CATSRDRAGVTDTQYF TGTGCCACCAGCAGAGATCGCGCGGGAGTTACAGATACGCAGTATTTT
many 13 TRBJ2-7 TRBD1 TRBV5-1 CASSSSGGYEQYF TGCGCCAGCAGCTCGTCAGGGGGCTACGAGCAGTACTTC
. 15 TRBJ2-5 . TRBV6-2/TRBV6-3 CASSETRVVRWTQYF TGTGCCAGCAGCGAGACGAGGGTTGTGAGGTGGACCCAGTACTTC
. 14 TRBJ2-7 TRBD1 TRBV12-3/TRBV12-4 CASTLTGGGDEQYF TGTGCCAGCACCCTGACAGGGGGCGGCGACGAGCAGTACTTC
. 13 TRBJ1-1 . TRBV7-2 CASSPDFNTEAFF TGTGCCAGCAGCCCCGATTTCAACACTGAAGCTTTCTTT
. 12 TRBJ2-7 . TRBV4-3 CASSQDWHEQYF TGCGCCAGCAGCCAAGATTGGCACGAGCAGTACTTC
few 17 TRBJ2-5 TRBD1 TRBV5-1 CASSEATVQGSPETQYF TGCGCCAGCAGCGAAGCTACGGTACAGGGGAGCCCAGAGACCCAGTACTTC
many 16 TRBJ2-1 TRBD2 TRBV7-9 CASNAYSGSSYNEQFF TGTGCCAGCAACGCGTATAGCGGGAGCTCCTACAATGAGCAGTTCTTC